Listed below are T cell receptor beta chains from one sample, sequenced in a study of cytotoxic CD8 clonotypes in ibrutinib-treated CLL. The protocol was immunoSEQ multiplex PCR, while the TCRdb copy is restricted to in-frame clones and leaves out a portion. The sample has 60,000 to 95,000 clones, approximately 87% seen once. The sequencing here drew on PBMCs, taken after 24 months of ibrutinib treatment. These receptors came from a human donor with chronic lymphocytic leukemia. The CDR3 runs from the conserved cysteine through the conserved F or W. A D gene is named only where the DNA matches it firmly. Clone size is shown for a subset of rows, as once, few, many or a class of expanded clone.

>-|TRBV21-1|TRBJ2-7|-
CASRGDLECHEQYF
TGTGCCAGCCGCGGGGATCTTGAGTGCCACGAGCAGTACTTC
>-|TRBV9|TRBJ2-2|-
CASSQGGIWNTGELFF
TGTGCCAGCAGCCAAGGTGGAATCTGGAACACCGGGGAGCTGTTTTTT
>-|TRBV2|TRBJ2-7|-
CASNRVLAIEQYF
TGTGCCAGCAATCGCGTTTTGGCTATCGAGCAGTACTTC
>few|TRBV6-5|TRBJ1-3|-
CASSPSIGGRNTIYF
TGTGCCAGCAGTCCCTCGATCGGCGGGAGAAACACCATATATTTT
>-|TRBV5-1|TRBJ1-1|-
CASSVDRRNTEAFF
TGCGCCAGCAGCGTAGACAGGAGGAACACTGAAGCTTTCTTT
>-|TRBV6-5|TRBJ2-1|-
CASSRGPENEQFF
TGTGCCAGCAGCAGAGGGCCGGAAAATGAGCAGTTCTTC
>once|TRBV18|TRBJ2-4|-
CASSPGVGGKNIQYF
TGTGCCAGCTCACCTGGGGTGGGTGGCAAAAACATTCAGTACTTC
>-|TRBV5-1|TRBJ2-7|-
CASSLSGRYEQYF
TGCGCCAGCAGCTTGAGCGGTCGTTACGAGCAGTACTTC
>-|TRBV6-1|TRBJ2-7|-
CASSGGLRFSNYEQYF
TGTGCCAGCAGTGGAGGACTAAGGTTTTCGAACTACGAGCAGTACTTC
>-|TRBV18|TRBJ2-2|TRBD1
CASSPRDRASGELFF
TGTGCCAGCTCACCCCGGGACAGGGCGTCCGGGGAGCTGTTTTTT
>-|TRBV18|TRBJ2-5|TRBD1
CASSPMTGFGETQYF
TGTGCCAGCTCACCCATGACAGGGTTCGGTGAGACCCAGTACTTC
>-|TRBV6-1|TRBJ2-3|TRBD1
CASSNRDRYMDTQYF
TGTGCCAGCAGTAACCGGGACAGATACATGGATACGCAGTATTTT
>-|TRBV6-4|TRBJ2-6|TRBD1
CAKNRGPPVSAGANVLTF
TGTGCCAAAAACAGGGGGCCTCCGGTCAGCGCTGGGGCCAACGTCCTGACTTTC
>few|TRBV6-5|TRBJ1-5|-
CASGGDGNQPQHF
TGTGCCAGCGGGGGGGATGGAAATCAGCCCCAGCATTTT
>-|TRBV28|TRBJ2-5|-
CASSFYDRRETQYF
TGTGCCAGCAGTTTTTATGACAGGAGAGAGACCCAGTACTTC
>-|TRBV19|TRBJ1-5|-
CASSLRAQPQHF
TGTGCCAGTAGTTTAAGGGCCCAGCCCCAGCATTTT
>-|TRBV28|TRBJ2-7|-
CASSYQGPRVEQYF
TGTGCCAGCAGTTATCAGGGACCTAGGGTAGAGCAGTACTTC
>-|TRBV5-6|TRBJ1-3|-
CASSAGLLSSGNTIYF
TGTGCCAGCAGCGCAGGACTTCTAAGCTCTGGAAACACCATATATTTT
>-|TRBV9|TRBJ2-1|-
CASSVAGGSYNEQFF
TGTGCCAGCAGCGTAGCGGGCGGCTCCTACAATGAGCAGTTCTTC
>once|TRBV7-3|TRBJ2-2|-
CASSLKGPGFQNTGELFF
TGTGCCAGCAGCTTAAAAGGGCCAGGTTTCCAGAACACCGGGGAGCTGTTTTTT
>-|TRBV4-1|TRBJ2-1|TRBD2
CASSQDISGRAGNEQFF
TGCGCCAGCAGCCAAGATATTAGCGGGAGGGCCGGCAATGAGCAGTTCTTC
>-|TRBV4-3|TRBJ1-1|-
CASSQARSYTEAFF
TGCGCCAGCAGCCAAGCAAGGTCGTACACTGAAGCTTTCTTT
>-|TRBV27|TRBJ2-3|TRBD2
CASSLIRLASTDTQYF
TGTGCCAGCAGCCTAATAAGACTAGCGAGCACAGATACGCAGTATTTT
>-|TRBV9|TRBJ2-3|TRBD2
CASSVDLAGFTDTQYF
TGTGCCAGCAGCGTAGACCTAGCGGGATTCACAGATACGCAGTATTTT
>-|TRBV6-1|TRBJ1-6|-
CASSEAGNSPLHF
TGTGCCAGCAGTGAAGCGGGGAATTCACCCCTCCACTTT
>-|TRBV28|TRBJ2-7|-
CASSSPRDSGNYEQYF
TGTGCCAGCAGTTCCCCCCGTGATAGCGGAAACTACGAGCAGTACTTC
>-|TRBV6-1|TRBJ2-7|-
CASSEAGAEYEQYF
TGTGCCAGCAGTGAAGCGGGGGCTGAATACGAGCAGTACTTC
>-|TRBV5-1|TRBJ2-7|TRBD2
CASTRLAGDTYEQYF
TGCGCCAGCACCCGACTAGCGGGAGACACCTACGAGCAGTACTTC
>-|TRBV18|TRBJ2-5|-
CASSPQPGIRETQYF
TGTGCCAGCTCACCACAACCAGGGATACGGGAGACCCAGTACTTC
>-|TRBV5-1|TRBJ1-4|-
CASARKGGDEKLFF
TGCGCCAGCGCCCGAAAAGGGGGTGATGAAAAACTGTTTTTT
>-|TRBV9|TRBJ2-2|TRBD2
CASSPRVGLAGGPGELFF
TGTGCCAGCAGCCCAAGAGTAGGCCTAGCGGGAGGGCCCGGGGAGCTGTTTTTT
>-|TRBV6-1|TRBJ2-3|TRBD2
CASTKSGIPDTQYF
TGTGCCAGCACCAAGAGCGGGATCCCAGATACGCAGTATTTT
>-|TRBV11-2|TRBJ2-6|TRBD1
CASRPDRASGANVLTF
TGTGCCAGCAGACCCGACAGGGCCTCTGGGGCCAACGTCCTGACTTTC
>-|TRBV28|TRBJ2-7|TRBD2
CASSLKSGRFSYEQYF
TGTGCCAGCAGTTTAAAAAGCGGGAGGTTCTCCTACGAGCAGTACTTC
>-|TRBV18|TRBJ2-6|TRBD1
CASSRRTGNSGANVLTF
TGTGCCAGCTCACGTCGGACAGGGAACTCTGGGGCCAACGTCCTGACTTTC
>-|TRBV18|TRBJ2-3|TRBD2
CASSPQRTSGSLDTQYF
TGTGCCAGCTCACCACAGCGCACTAGCGGGAGCTTAGATACGCAGTATTTT
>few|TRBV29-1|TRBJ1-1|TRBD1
CSVEEGGSGPEAFF
TGCAGCGTTGAAGAAGGGGGCTCGGGCCCTGAAGCTTTCTTT
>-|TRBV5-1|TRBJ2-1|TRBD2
CASSSGTMLDNEQFF
TGCGCCAGCAGCTCCGGGACTATGCTAGACAATGAGCAGTTCTTC
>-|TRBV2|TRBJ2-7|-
CASRRDGTYEQYF
TGTGCCAGCAGGAGAGACGGGACCTACGAGCAGTACTTC
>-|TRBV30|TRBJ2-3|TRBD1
CAWSTRQGASTDTQYF
TGTGCCTGGAGTACACGACAGGGGGCATCGACAGATACGCAGTATTTT
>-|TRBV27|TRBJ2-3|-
CASRRQVTSTDTQYF
TGTGCCAGCAGGCGACAGGTAACTAGCACAGATACGCAGTATTTT
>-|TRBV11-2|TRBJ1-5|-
CASSLTGFWGQPQHF
TGTGCCAGCAGCCTTACAGGGTTTTGGGGTCAGCCCCAGCATTTT
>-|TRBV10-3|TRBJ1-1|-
CAISEEEGRMNTEAFF
TGTGCCATCAGTGAGGAGGAGGGGAGAATGAACACTGAAGCTTTCTTT
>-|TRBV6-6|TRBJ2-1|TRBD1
CASKPGQGSNEQFF
TGTGCCAGCAAACCGGGACAGGGAAGCAATGAGCAGTTCTTC
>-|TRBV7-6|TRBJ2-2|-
CASSFSQGSPDTGELFF
TGTGCCAGCAGCTTTTCCCAGGGTAGTCCGGACACCGGGGAGCTGTTTTTT
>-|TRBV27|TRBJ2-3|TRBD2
CASSINRLAADTQYF
TGTGCCAGCAGTATCAACCGACTAGCGGCAGATACGCAGTATTTT
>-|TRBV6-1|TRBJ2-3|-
CASSEGEDTQYF
TGTGCCAGCAGTGAGGGGGAGGATACGCAGTATTTT
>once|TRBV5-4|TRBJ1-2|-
CASTIPGAGANYGYTF
TGTGCCAGCACCATTCCGGGGGCAGGGGCTAACTATGGCTACACCTTC